The 3 T cell receptor beta chains presented below share a single source sample, sequenced in a study of T-cell memory formation after mild COVID-19. MiXCR, applied by TCRdb to the 5' RACE reads, yields one record per CDR3 protein. The sample contains 300,000 to 400,000 distinct CDR3 sequences, over 25% of which appear only once. Input material: PBMCs or a T cell subset sorted from them (not recorded which). These receptor sequences come from an adult woman who had mild COVID-19 (a few samples of this study predate the infection). Cell type and time point are not known.

This clonotype showed up just a few times. V gene TRBV6-1 combines with J gene TRBJ2-1; possibly TRBD1 for D (6 bases). CDR3 length equals 13 residues. Germline-derived CDR1 and CDR2 are MNHNS and SASEGT. V was cut by 3 bases and J by 13 bases, with 16 bases left in between. Written as DNA, the CDR3 is TGTGCCAGCAGTGAGGGTAACAGGGCGGGTCAGTTCTTC. It codes for CASSEGNRAGQFF.

The chain carries TRBV5-1 and TRBJ2-3; 8 bases agree with TRBD2. The CDR3 has 15 amino acids. Trimming removed 2 bases from V and 4 bases from J; junction bases left unmatched: 6. Germline V gives CDR1 SGHRS, CDR2 YFSETQ. CDR3 bases: TGCGCCAGCAGCTTATCGGGAGGGCCGGCAGATACGCAGTATTTT. This gives the protein CASSLSGGPADTQYF. The entire variable domain, with the rest obtained from reference TRBV5-1 and TRBJ2-3, is as follows: KAGVTQTPRYLIKTRGQQVTLSCSPISGHRSVSWYQQTPGQGLQFLFEYFSETQRNKGNFPGRFSGRQFSNSRSEMNVSTLELGDSALYLCASSLSGGPADTQYFGPGTRLTVL.

This clonotype was detected many times. The chain joins TRBV4-1 to TRBJ2-1, with D unresolved. The CDR3 covers 11 residues. Per germline, CDR1 MGHRA and CDR2 YSYEKL. V lost 1 base and J lost 10, with 5 bases in between. The CDR3 DNA is TGCGCCAGCAGCCAAGCTTTCGAGCAGTTCTTC. As protein: CASSQAFEQFF.